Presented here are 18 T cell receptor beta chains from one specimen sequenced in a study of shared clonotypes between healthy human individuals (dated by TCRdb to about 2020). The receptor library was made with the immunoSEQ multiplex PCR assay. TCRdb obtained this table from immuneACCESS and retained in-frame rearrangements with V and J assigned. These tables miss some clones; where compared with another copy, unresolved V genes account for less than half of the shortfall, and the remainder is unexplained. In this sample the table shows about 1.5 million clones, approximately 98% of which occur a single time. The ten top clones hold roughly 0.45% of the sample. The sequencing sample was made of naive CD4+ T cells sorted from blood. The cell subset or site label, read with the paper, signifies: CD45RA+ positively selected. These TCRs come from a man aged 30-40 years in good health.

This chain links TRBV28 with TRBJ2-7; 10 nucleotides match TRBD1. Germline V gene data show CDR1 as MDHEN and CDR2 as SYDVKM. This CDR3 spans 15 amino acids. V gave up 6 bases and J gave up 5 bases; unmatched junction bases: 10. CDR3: CASRYSPGQGNEQYF. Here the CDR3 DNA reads TGTGCCAGCAGGTACTCTCCGGGACAGGGGAACGAGCAGTACTTC.

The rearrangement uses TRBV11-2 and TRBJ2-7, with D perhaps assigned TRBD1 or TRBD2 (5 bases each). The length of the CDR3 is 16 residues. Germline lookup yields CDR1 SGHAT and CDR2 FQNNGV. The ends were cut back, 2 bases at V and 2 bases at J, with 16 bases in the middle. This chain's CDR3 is CASSLQGPRGAYEQYF. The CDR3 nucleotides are TGTGCCAGCAGCTTACAGGGCCCCCGGGGAGCCTACGAGCAGTACTTC.

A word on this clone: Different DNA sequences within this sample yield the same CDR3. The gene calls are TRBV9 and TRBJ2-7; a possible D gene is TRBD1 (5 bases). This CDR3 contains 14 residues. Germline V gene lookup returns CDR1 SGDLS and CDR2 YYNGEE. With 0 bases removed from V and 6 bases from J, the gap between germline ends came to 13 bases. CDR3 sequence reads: CASSVEGQGGEQYF. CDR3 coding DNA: TGTGCCAGCAGCGTAGAAGGGCAGGGTGGCGAGCAGTACTTC.

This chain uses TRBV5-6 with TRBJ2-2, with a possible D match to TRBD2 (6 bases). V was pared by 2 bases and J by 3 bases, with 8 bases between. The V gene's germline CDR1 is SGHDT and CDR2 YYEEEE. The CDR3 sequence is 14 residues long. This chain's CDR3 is CASSFREYTGELFF. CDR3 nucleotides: TGTGCCAGCAGCTTCCGGGAGTACACCGGGGAGCTGTTTTTT.

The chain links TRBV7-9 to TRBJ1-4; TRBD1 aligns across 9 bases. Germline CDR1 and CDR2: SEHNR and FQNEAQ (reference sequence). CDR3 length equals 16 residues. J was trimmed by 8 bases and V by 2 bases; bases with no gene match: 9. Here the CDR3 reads CASSLTWDRVGEKLFF. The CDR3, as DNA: TGTGCCAGCAGCTTAACGTGGGACAGGGTTGGGGAAAAACTGTTTTTT.

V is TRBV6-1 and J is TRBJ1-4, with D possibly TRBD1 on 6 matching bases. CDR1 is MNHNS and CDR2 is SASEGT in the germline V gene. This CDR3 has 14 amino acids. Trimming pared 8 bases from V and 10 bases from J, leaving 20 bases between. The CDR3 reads CASLDRRGVGKLFF. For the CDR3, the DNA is TGTGCCAGCCTCGACAGGAGGGGGGTAGGAAAACTGTTTTTT.

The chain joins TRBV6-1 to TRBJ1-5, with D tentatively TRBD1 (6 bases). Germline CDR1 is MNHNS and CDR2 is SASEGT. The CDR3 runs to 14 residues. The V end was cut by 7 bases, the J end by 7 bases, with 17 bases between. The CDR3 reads CASISGGGRQPQHF. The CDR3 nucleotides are TGTGCCAGCATCTCGGGGGGGGGCAGGCAGCCCCAGCATTTT.

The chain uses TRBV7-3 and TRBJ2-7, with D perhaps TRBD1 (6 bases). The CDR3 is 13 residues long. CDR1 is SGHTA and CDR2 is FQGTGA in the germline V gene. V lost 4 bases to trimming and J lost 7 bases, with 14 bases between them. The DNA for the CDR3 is TGTGCCAGCAGCTCCTGGACTGGGACAGAGCAGTACTTC. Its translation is CASSSWTGTEQYF.

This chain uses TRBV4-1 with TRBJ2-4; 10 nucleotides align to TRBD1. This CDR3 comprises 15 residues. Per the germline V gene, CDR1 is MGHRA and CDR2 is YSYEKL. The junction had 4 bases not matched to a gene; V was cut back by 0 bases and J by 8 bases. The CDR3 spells CASSQEGTGADIQYF. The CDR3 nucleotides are TGCGCCAGCAGCCAAGAAGGGACAGGGGCGGACATTCAGTACTTC.

CDR3 residues: CASSKGPSEKLFF. CDR3 nucleotide sequence: TGTGCCAGCAGCAAGGGACCGAGTGAAAAACTGTTTTTT. This chain connects TRBV5-6 to TRBJ1-4; tentatively, D is TRBD1 (5 bases). This CDR3 contains 13 residues. The germline V gene encodes CDR1 SGHDT and CDR2 YYEEEE. With 4 bases removed from V and 7 bases from J, the gap between germline ends came to 11 bases.

The CDR3 DNA is TGTGCCGCCGGGCAGTTTACAGATACGCAGTATTTT. Translating gives CAAGQFTDTQYF. The V and J genes are TRBV10-3 and TRBJ2-3, with no clear D. From germline, CDR1 is ENHRY and CDR2 SYGVKD. Between the trimmed V and J ends, which lost 11 bases and 3 bases, there was a span of 12 bases. There are 12 residues in the CDR3.

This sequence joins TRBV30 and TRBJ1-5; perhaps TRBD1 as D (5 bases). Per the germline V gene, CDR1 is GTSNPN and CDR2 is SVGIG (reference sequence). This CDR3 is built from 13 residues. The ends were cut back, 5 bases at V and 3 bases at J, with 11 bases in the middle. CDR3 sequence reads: CAWGTGTNQPQHF. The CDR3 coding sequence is TGTGCCTGGGGTACAGGTACCAATCAGCCCCAGCATTTT.

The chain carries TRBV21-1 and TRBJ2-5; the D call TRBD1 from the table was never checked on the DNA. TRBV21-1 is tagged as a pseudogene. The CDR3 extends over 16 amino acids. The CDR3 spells CASGYDRYSVQETQYF. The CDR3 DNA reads TGTGCCAGCGGATATGACAGGTACTCCGTCCAAGAGACCCAGTACTTC.

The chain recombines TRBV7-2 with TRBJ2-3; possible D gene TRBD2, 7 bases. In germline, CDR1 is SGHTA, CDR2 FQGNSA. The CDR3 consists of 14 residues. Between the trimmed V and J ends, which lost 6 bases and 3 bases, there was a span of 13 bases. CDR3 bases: TGTGCCAGCAGTCGGGGGGCCCGGACAGATACGCAGTATTTT. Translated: CASSRGARTDTQYF.

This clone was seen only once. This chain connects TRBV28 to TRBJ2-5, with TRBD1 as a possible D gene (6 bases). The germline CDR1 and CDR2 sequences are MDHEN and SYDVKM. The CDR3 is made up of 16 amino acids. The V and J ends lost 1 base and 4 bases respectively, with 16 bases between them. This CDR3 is CASSLLARGRGETQYF. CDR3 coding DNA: TGTGCCAGCAGTTTATTGGCTAGGGGCAGGGGAGAGACCCAGTACTTC.

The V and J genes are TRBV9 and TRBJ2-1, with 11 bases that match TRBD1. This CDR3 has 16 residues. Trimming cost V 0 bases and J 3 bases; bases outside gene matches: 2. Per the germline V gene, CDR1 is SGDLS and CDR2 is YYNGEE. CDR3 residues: CASSVGTGGRYNEQFF. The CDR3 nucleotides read TGTGCCAGCAGCGTAGGGACAGGGGGCCGCTACAATGAGCAGTTCTTC.

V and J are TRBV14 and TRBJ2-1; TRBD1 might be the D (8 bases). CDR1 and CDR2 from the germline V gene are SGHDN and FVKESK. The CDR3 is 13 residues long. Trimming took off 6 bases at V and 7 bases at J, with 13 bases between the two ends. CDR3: CASRQGGLNEQFF. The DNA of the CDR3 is TGTGCCAGCAGACAGGGGGGGTTAAATGAGCAGTTCTTC.

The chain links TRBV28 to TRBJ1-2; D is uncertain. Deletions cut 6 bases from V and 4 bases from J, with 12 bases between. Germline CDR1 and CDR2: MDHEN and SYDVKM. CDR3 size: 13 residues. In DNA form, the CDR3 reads TGTGCCAGCAGACTCCCTGCGGGCTATGGCTACACCTTC. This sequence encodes CASRLPAGYGYTF.